This TCR beta chain was obtained from a study of T cell changes during pregnancy in multiple sclerosis. The repertoire was sequenced with immunoSEQ multiplex PCR; TCRdb's copy has only in-frame clones and lacks some. Counted here are 35,000 or so clones, approximately 90% occurring once; the ten biggest clones make up about 0.46%. Between the trimmed V and J ends, which lost 4 bases and 1 base, there was a span of 13 bases. CDR1 is KGHSH and CDR2 is LQKENI in the germline V gene. This CDR3 contains 15 residues. The receptor comes from a female donor with multiple sclerosis, enrolled in a pregnancy study. This rearrangement joins TRBV18 to TRBJ1-1; D is possibly TRBD1 (5 bases). Sequencing used CD4+ T cells from peripheral blood mononuclear cells, obtained after pregnancy. This chain's CDR3 is CASSRDQGSNTEAFF. CDR3 bases: TGTGCCAGCTCACGAGATCAGGGTTCGAACACTGAAGCTTTCTTT.